This TCR beta chain stems from a study of CD8+CD57+ T cells in acquired aplastic anemia. Whole-study context: Sorted CD4+ plus CD8+ cells gave DNA averaging about 3.2 ug.

The authors sequenced patients whose flow cytometry had shown CD8+CD57+ cell expansion. The germline gives CDR1 SGHTA, CDR2 FQGTGA. V shed 7 bases and J 5 bases; nucleotides not matched to a gene: 10. The CDR3 totals 15 residues. The use of genomic DNA as template underpinned the TCR beta VDJ and CDR3 profiling. From the reads, TCRdb called clonotypes with MiXCR, one entry per CDR3 protein. Of roughly 290,000 distinct CDR3 sequences in the sample, about three fifths were seen once. This clonotype appeared once. The V and J genes are TRBV7-3 and TRBJ2-7; 11 bases are shared with TRBD1. The specimen sequenced was sorted CD4+, CD8+, or CD8+CD57+ T cells (not recorded which) from PBMCs. The origin of this receptor is a human donor with aplastic anemia. CDR3 in amino acids: CASKDRDRGMNEQYF. The CDR3 DNA follows: TGTGCCAGCAAAGACCGGGACAGGGGGATGAACGAGCAGTACTTC.